Each of the 22 T cell receptor beta chains below was sequenced from the same sample in a study of T cell repertoires in cytomegalovirus infection. MiXCR was run by TCRdb on the reads, yielding one entry per CDR3 protein. This sample has a few hundred thousand distinct CDR3 sequences, with about a sixth found just once. The sample taken for sequencing was PBMCs. All receptors derive from a human donor in good health (CMV status not recorded). Some clones in this sample may be carry-over from other donors' samples.

This clonotype came up a few times. The chain links TRBV5-1 to TRBJ1-2, with TRBD1 identical over 9 bases. The ends lost 3 bases at V and 2 bases at J; junction bases unmatched: 5. The CDR3 consists of 15 residues. The germline V gene has CDR1 SGHRS and CDR2 YFSETQ. The CDR3 protein is CASSWGQGANYGYTF. CDR3 coding DNA: TGCGCCAGCAGCTGGGGACAGGGAGCCAACTATGGCTACACCTTC. Full variable domain (remainder filled in from reference TRBV5-1 and TRBJ1-2): KAGVTQTPRYLIKTRGQQVTLSCSPISGHRSVSWYQQTPGQGLQFLFEYFSETQRNKGNFPGRFSGRQFSNSRSEMNVSTLELGDSALYLCASSWGQGANYGYTFGSGTRLTVV.

A single count supports this clonotype. This chain joins TRBV20-1 and TRBJ2-4, with 8 bases fitting TRBD2. Germline CDR1 DFQATT, CDR2 SNEGSKA (reference sequence). The V and J ends lost 6 bases and 1 base, in that order; junction bases with no gene match: 17. The CDR3 totals 18 residues. The DNA of the CDR3 is TGCAGTGCACAAATTGTCCGGGGGGGAGATCTCGCCAAAAACATTCAGTACTTC. It yields the protein CSAQIVRGGDLAKNIQYF.

This clonotype was recorded many times. The CDR3 region is CASSLVVGGETQYF. The CDR3 DNA reads as TGTGCCAGCAGCTTAGTCGTGGGAGGGGAGACCCAGTACTTC. The chain links TRBV7-6 to TRBJ2-5; 7 bases are shared with TRBD2. The CDR3 runs 14 residues. From germline, CDR1 is SGHVS and CDR2 FNYEAQ. V was pared by 1 base and J by 5 bases, with 4 bases of the junction left unmatched.

This clonotype was detected ten times or more. The genes are TRBV12-3 or TRBV12-4 and TRBJ2-7; D gene unclear. V was pared by 8 bases and J by 3 bases, with 17 bases between. This CDR3 region has 14 residues. The CDR3 loop reads CASGHGRSHYEQYF. In nucleotides, the CDR3 is TGTGCCAGCGGGCACGGCAGATCTCACTACGAGCAGTACTTC.

This clonotype was detected only a few times. The chain carries TRBV19 and TRBJ1-1, with D possibly TRBD1 on 6 matching bases. This CDR3 region has 14 residues. V was shortened by 5 bases and J by 1 base, with 11 bases between the two germline ends. Germline CDR1 LNHDA, CDR2 SQIVND (reference sequence). The DNA of the CDR3 is TGTGCCAGTAGTCTGGGACACGCGAACACTGAAGCTTTCTTT. As protein: CASSLGHANTEAFF.

This clonotype was detected only a few times. The CDR3 here is CASSFLSAGSNQPQHF. CDR3 nucleotides: TGTGCCAGCAGTTTCCTCTCGGCAGGGAGCAATCAGCCCCAGCATTTT. This chain uses TRBV28 with TRBJ1-5, with D tentatively TRBD1 (5 bases). Germline loops: CDR1 MDHEN, CDR2 SYDVKM. CDR3 length: 16 amino acids. V shed 3 bases and J shed 1 base, with 13 bases lying between them.

Notes on this clonotype: Possible read error: a much larger clone is one base away. This chain links TRBV7-2 with TRBJ1-1, with D uncertain. CDR1 is SGHTA and CDR2 is FQGNSA in the germline V gene. This CDR3 is built from 11 residues. The CDR3 sequence is CASRLYGEAFF. For the CDR3, the DNA is TGTGCCAGCCGCTTATACGGGGAAGCTTTCTTT.

Ten or more counts support this clonotype. The CDR3 nucleotides are TGTGCCAGCAGCCCGGGACAGGGGATCGGGGAGCTGTTTTTT. The encoded protein is CASSPGQGIGELFF. The rearrangement links TRBV7-2 to TRBJ2-2; TRBD1 agrees at 10 bases. The CDR3 length is 14 residues. Germline lookup yields CDR1 SGHTA and CDR2 FQGNSA. V was clipped by 5 bases and J by 7 bases; unmatched bases: 4.

This CDR3 reads CASSDGRTANTEAFF. CDR3 DNA sequence: TGTGCCAGTAGCGACGGGAGGACAGCGAACACTGAAGCTTTCTTT. V and J are TRBV19 and TRBJ1-1; D may be TRBD1 (6 bases). V gave up 6 bases and J gave up 1 base, with 15 bases separating them. The germline gives CDR1 LNHDA, CDR2 SQIVND (reference sequence). CDR3 length: 15 amino acids. The whole variable domain, filled in from reference TRBV19 and TRBJ1-1, reads DGGITQSPKYLFRKEGQNVTLSCEQNLNHDAMYWYRQDPGQGLRLIYYSQIVNDFQKGDIAEGYSVSREKKESFPLTVTSAQKNPTAFYLCASSDGRTANTEAFFGQGTRLTVV.

The chain combines TRBV5-6 with TRBJ2-1; 9 bases are a match to TRBD2. CDR1 is SGHDT and CDR2 is YYEEEE in the germline V gene. This CDR3 region has 16 residues. The V gene end was trimmed by 3 bases and the J gene end by 4 bases; junction bases not matched to a gene: 8. CDR3 coding DNA: TGTGCCAGCAGCTGGGGTAGCGGGGGCACGTACAATGAGCAGTTCTTC. Its protein is CASSWGSGGTYNEQFF.

This clonotype was seen only a few times. The CDR3 bases are TGTGCCAGCAGTACCGGGACGGGGGAGACCCAGTACTTC. This encodes CASSTGTGETQYF. This chain links TRBV12-3 or TRBV12-4 with TRBJ2-5; either TRBD1 or TRBD2 may fit D (5 bases each). Between the trimmed V and J ends, which lost 5 bases and 5 bases, there was a span of 12 bases. The CDR3 consists of 13 residues.

This clonotype came up a few times. V is TRBV2 and J is TRBJ1-5; tentatively, D is TRBD1 (6 bases). This CDR3 has 14 residues. CDR1 and CDR2 (germline): SNHLY, FYNNEI. Deletions cut 6 bases from V and 7 bases from J, with 16 bases between. The CDR3 here is CASRGTSGRQPQHF. The DNA of the CDR3 is TGTGCCAGCAGAGGGACATCTGGTAGGCAGCCCCAGCATTTT. Using reference TRBV2 and TRBJ1-5 for the parts outside the CDR3, the full variable domain is EPEVTQTPSHQVTQMGQEVILRCVPISNHLYFYWYRQILGQKVEFLVSFYNNEISEKSEIFDDQFSVERPDGSNFTLKIRSTKLEDSAMYFCASRGTSGRQPQHFGDGTRLSIL.

There are many counts of this clonotype. The chain couples TRBV12-3 or TRBV12-4 to TRBJ2-1; 7 positions agree with TRBD1. The V segment lost 7 bases and the J segment 0 bases; nucleotides outside the gene matches: 9. This CDR3 has 16 amino acids. CDR3 sequence (DNA): TGTGCCAGCAACGGGCCGGGACAGTTCTCCTACAATGAGCAGTTCTTC. This gives the protein CASNGPGQFSYNEQFF.

This clonotype has a count of ten or more. This chain uses TRBV10-3 with TRBJ1-2; TRBD1 aligns across 7 bases. Per germline, CDR1 ENHRY and CDR2 SYGVKD. The junction had 5 bases not matched to a gene; V was cut back by 5 bases and J by 5 bases. The CDR3 totals 13 residues. The chain's CDR3 is CAISIGQEYGYTF. CDR3 nucleotide sequence: TGTGCCATCAGTATAGGACAGGAGTATGGCTACACCTTC.

This clonotype appeared many times. The DNA of the CDR3 is TGTGCCAGCAGCCCCCGGGACTTTTCACCCCTCCACTTT. Its translation: CASSPRDFSPLHF. The rearrangement uses TRBV7-2 and TRBJ1-6; weak D call: TRBD1 (5 bases). The CDR3 has 13 amino acids. The V end lost 5 bases, the J end lost 9 bases, and 11 bases lay between the germline ends. The germline V gene encodes CDR1 SGHTA and CDR2 FQGNSA.

The genes are TRBV20-1 and TRBJ1-5; 7 nucleotides match TRBD1. V shed 6 bases and J 2 bases; nucleotides not matched to a gene: 16. CDR1 is DFQATT and CDR2 is SNEGSKA in the germline V gene (reference sequence). This CDR3 is 17 amino acids long. The chain's CDR3 is CSARRGVQGVGNQPQHF. As DNA, the CDR3 is TGCAGTGCCCGAAGAGGCGTCCAGGGGGTTGGCAATCAGCCCCAGCATTTT.

This clonotype has at least ten counts. This CDR3 reads CSARDRDTQYF. The DNA for the CDR3 is TGCAGTGCTAGAGATCGGGATACGCAGTATTTT. This chain joins TRBV20-1 and TRBJ2-3; D uncertain. The V gene's germline CDR1 is DFQATT and CDR2 SNEGSKA (reference sequence). The CDR3 has 11 residues. Between the trimmed V and J ends, which lost 0 bases and 6 bases, there was a span of 4 bases.

Ten or more counts support this clonotype. The CDR3 protein is CASIQGGNAGANVLTF. For the CDR3, the DNA is TGTGCCAGCATCCAAGGGGGGAACGCTGGGGCCAACGTCCTGACTTTC. The genes are TRBV7-2 and TRBJ2-6; the D call may be TRBD1 or TRBD2 (6 bases each). V lost 7 bases and J lost 2, with 15 bases in between. The CDR3 covers 16 residues. Germline V gene lookup returns CDR1 SGHTA and CDR2 FQGNSA.

V usage is TRBV4-1 and J usage is TRBJ2-3, with D maybe TRBD2 (5 bases). Germline CDR1 MGHRA, CDR2 YSYEKL. The CDR3 is 16 residues long. Trimming removed 6 bases from V and 6 bases from J, with 22 bases in between. The CDR3 is CASSHDRGKGLDTQYF. As DNA, the CDR3 is TGCGCCAGCAGTCACGATCGGGGAAAAGGGTTGGATACGCAGTATTTT.

The sample holds many counts of this clonotype. CDR3 loop: CASSQGQGRGYGYTF. The CDR3 DNA sequence: TGTGCCAGCAGCCAGGGACAGGGCCGGGGCTATGGCTACACCTTC. The chain joins TRBV7-2 to TRBJ1-2; 9 nucleotides align to TRBD1. Per the germline V gene, CDR1 is SGHTA and CDR2 is FQGNSA. Unmatched junction bases numbered 8, after V lost 5 bases and J lost 4 bases. This CDR3 is 15 amino acids long.

This clonotype was counted at least ten times. The chain recombines TRBV7-2 with TRBJ2-7, with a possible D match to TRBD1 (6 bases). Germline V lookup: CDR1 SGHTA, CDR2 FQGNSA. The CDR3 sequence is 14 residues long. Trimming took 1 base from V and 1 from J, leaving 8 bases between them. The CDR3 region has the DNA TGTGCCAGCAGCTTAGGACAGGCGTCCTACGAGCAGTACTTC. Its translation: CASSLGQASYEQYF.

The V and J genes are TRBV28 and TRBJ1-2; D possibly corresponds to TRBD1 (5 bases). The CDR3 has 13 residues. V lost 9 bases, J lost 3 bases, and 14 bases lay in between. CDR1 and CDR2 (germline): MDHEN, SYDVKM. This CDR3 reads CASFIGTDYGYTF. For the CDR3, the DNA is TGTGCCAGTTTTATCGGGACGGACTATGGCTACACCTTC.